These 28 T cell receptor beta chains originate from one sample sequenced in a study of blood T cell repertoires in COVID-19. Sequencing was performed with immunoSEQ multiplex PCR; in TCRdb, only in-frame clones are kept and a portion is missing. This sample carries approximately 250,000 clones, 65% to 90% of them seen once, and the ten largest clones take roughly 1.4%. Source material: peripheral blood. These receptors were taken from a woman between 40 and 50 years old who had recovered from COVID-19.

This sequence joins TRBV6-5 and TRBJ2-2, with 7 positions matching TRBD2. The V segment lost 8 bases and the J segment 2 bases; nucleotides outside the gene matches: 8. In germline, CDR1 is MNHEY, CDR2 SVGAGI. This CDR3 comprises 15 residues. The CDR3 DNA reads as TGTGCCAGCGGGGGGGACTTAGCAAACACCGGGGAGCTGTTTTTT. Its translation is CASGGDLANTGELFF.

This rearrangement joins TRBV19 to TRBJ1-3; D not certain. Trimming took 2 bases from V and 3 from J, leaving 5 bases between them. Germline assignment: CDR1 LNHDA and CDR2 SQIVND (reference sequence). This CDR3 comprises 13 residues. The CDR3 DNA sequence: TGTGCCAGTAGTATAACCGGTGGAAACACCATATATTTT. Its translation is CASSITGGNTIYF.

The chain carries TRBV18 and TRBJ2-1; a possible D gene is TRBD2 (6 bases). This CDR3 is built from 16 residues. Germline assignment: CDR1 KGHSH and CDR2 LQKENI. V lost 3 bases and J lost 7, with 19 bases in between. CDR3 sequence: CASSPPPGSLTNEQFF. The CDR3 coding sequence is TGTGCCAGCTCACCCCCTCCCGGGAGCCTTACGAATGAGCAGTTCTTC.

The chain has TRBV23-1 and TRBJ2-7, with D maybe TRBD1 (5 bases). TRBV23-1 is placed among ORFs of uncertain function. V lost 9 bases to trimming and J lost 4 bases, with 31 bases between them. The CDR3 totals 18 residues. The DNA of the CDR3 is TGCGCCAGTCCAAATAGGTTCTGGACACGCGGAAGGTTATACGAGCAGTACTTC. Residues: CASPNRFWTRGRLYEQYF.

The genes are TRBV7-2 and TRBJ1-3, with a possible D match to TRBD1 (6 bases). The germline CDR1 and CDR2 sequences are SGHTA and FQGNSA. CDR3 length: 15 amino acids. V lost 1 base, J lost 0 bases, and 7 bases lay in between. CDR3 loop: CASSLVGASGNTIYF. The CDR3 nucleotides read TGTGCCAGCAGCTTAGTGGGGGCCTCTGGAAACACCATATATTTT. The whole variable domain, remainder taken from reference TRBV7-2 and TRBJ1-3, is GAGVSQSPSNKVTEKGKDVELRCDPISGHTALYWYRQSLGQGLEFLIYFQGNSAPDKSGLPSDRFSAERTGGSVSTLTIQRTQQEDSAVYLCASSLVGASGNTIYFGEGSWLTVV.

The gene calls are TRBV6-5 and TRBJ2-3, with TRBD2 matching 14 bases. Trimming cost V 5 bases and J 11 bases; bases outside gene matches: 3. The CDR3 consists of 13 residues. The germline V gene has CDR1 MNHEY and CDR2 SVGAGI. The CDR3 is CASSPGTSGGQYF. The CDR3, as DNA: TGTGCCAGCAGTCCCGGGACTAGCGGGGGGCAGTATTTT.

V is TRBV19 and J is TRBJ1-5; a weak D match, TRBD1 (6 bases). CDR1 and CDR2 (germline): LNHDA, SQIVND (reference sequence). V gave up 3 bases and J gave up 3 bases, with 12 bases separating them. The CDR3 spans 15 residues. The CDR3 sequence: CASSMGTGHNQPQHF. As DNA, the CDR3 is TGTGCCAGTAGTATGGGGACGGGACACAATCAGCCCCAGCATTTT.

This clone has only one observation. CDR3 DNA: TGTGCTAGTGGTTTGGTAACGGGGGGTCACAATGAGCAGTTCTTC. This encodes CASGLVTGGHNEQFF. The V gene is TRBV12-5, the J gene TRBJ2-1, with 7 nucleotides matching TRBD2. V lost 0 bases to trimming and J lost 5 bases; unmatched junction nucleotides: 4. The CDR3 spans 15 residues. In germline, CDR1 is LGHNT, CDR2 FRNRAP.

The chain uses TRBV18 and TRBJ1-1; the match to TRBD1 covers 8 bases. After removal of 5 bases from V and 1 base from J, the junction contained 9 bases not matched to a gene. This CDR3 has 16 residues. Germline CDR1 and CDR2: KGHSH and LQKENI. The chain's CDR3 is CASSTRSGTGNTEAFF. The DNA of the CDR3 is TGTGCCAGCTCAACACGTTCCGGGACAGGGAACACTGAAGCTTTCTTT.

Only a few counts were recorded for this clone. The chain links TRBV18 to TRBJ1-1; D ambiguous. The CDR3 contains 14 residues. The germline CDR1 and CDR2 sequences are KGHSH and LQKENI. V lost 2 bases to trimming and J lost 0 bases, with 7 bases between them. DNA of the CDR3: TGTGCCAGCTCACCAACGACACTGAACACTGAAGCTTTCTTT. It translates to CASSPTTLNTEAFF.

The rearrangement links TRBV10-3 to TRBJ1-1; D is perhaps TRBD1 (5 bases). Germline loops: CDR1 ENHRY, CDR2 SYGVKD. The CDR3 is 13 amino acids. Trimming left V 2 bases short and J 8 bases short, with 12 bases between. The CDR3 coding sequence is TGTGCCATCAGTGAGCTGGCAGGGATGGAAGCTTTCTTT. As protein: CAISELAGMEAFF.

The CDR3 loop is CASSPPTANYGYTF. The CDR3 DNA is TGTGCCAGCAGCCCTCCGACAGCAAACTATGGCTACACCTTC. The chain links TRBV11-2 to TRBJ1-2; maybe TRBD1 (5 bases). Per germline, CDR1 SGHAT and CDR2 FQNNGV. V gave up 5 bases and J gave up 2 bases, with 12 bases separating them. There are 14 residues in the CDR3.

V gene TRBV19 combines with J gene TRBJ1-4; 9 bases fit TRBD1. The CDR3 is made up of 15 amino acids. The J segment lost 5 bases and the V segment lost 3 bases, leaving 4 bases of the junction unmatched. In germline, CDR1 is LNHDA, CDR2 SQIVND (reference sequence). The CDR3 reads CASSILGTGNEKLFF. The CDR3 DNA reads TGTGCCAGTAGTATCCTAGGGACAGGGAATGAAAAACTGTTTTTT. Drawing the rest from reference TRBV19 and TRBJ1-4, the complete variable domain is DGGITQSPKYLFRKEGQNVTLSCEQNLNHDAMYWYRQDPGQGLRLIYYSQIVNDFQKGDIAEGYSVSREKKESFPLTVTSAQKNPTAFYLCASSILGTGNEKLFFGSGTQLSVL.

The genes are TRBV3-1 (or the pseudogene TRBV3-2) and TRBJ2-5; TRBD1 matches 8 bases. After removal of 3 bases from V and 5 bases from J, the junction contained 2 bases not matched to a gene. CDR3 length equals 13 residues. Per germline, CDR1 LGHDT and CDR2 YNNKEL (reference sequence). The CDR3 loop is CASSHRGLETQYF. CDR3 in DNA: TGTGCCAGCAGCCACAGGGGGCTGGAGACCCAGTACTTC.

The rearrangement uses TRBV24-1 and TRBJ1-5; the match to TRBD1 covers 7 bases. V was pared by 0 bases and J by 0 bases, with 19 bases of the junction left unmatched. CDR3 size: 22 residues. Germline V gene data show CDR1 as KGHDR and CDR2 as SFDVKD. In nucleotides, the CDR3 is TGTGCCACCAGTGATTTGCAGGAGGGTTGGGGGACAGAGGCTTATAGCAATCAGCCCCAGCATTTT. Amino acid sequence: CATSDLQEGWGTEAYSNQPQHF.

CDR3 DNA: TGCAGTTTCCCCCGTGGCGAGACCCAGTACTTC. Translating it yields CSFPRGETQYF. This rearrangement joins TRBV20-1 to TRBJ2-5; D unresolved. V lost 8 bases to trimming and J lost 5 bases, with 12 bases between them. The CDR3 is 11 residues long. Germline lookup yields CDR1 DFQATT and CDR2 SNEGSKA (reference sequence).

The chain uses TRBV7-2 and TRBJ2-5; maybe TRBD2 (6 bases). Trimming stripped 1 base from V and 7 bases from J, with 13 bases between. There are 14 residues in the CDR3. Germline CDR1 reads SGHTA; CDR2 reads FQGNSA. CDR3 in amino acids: CASSLGLGSGTQYF. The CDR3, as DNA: TGTGCCAGCAGCTTAGGACTAGGCTCGGGGACCCAGTACTTC.

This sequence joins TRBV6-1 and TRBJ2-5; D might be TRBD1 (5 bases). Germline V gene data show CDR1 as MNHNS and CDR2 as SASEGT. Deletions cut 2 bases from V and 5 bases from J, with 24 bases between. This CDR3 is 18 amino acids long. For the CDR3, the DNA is TGTGCCAGCAGTGAAAGCTTGTTTCAGGCAGGGATTTTGGAGACCCAGTACTTC. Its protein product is CASSESLFQAGILETQYF.

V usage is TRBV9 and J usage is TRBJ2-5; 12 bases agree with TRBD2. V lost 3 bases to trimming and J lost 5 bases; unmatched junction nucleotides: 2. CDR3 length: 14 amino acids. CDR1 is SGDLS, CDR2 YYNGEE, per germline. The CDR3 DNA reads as TGTGCCAGCAGCGCTAGCGGGGGGGCTGAGACCCAGTACTTC. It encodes CASSASGGAETQYF.

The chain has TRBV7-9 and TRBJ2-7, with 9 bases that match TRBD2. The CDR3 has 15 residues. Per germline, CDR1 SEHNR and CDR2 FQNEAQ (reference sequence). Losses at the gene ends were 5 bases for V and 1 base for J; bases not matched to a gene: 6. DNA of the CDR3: TGTGCCAGCAGCCCTAGCGGGGTCCCTTCCTACGAGCAGTACTTC. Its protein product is CASSPSGVPSYEQYF. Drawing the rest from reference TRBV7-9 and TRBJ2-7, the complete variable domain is DTGVSQNPRHKITKRGQNVTFRCDPISEHNRLYWYRQTLGQGPEFLTYFQNEAQLEKSRLLSDRFSAERPKGSFSTLEIQRTEQGDSAMYLCASSPSGVPSYEQYFGPGTRLTVT.

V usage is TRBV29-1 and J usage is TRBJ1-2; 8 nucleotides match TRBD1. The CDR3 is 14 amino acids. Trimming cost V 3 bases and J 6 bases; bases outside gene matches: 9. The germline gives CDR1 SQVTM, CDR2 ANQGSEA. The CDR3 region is CSVDAGGDTDGYTF. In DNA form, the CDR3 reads TGCAGCGTTGATGCAGGGGGCGATACCGATGGCTACACCTTC.

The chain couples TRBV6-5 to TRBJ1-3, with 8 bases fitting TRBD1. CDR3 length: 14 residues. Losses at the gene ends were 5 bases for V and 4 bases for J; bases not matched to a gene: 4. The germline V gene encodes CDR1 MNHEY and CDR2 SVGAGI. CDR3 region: CASSRTGLGNTIYF. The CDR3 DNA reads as TGTGCCAGCAGTAGGACAGGGTTGGGAAACACCATATATTTT.

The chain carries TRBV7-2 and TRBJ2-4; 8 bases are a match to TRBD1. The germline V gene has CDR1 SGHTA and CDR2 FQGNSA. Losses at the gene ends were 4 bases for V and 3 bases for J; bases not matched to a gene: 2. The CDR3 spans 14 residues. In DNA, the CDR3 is TGTGCCAGCAGCTCTGGACAGGGCAAAAACATTCAGTACTTC. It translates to CASSSGQGKNIQYF.

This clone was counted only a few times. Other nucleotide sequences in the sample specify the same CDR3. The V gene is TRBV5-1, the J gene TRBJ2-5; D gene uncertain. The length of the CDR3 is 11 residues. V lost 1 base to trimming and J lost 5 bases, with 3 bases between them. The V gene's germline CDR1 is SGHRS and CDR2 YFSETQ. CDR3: CASSLSETQYF. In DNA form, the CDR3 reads TGCGCCAGCAGCTTGTCTGAGACCCAGTACTTC.

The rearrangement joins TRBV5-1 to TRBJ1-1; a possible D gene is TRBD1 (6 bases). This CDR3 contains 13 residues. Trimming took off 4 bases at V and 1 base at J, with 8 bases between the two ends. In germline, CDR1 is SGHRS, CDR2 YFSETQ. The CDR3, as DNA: TGCGCCAGCAGCATGGGACAGAACACTGAAGCTTTCTTT. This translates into CASSMGQNTEAFF.

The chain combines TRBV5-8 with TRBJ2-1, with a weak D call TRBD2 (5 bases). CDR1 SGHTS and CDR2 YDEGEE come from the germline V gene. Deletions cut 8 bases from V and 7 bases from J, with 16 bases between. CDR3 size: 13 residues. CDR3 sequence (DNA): TGTGCCAGTAGAGAGGGCAATATGAATGAGCAGTTCTTC. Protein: CASREGNMNEQFF.

CDR3 loop: CASSEARMNTEAFF. In DNA, the CDR3 is TGTGCCAGCAGTGAAGCCAGAATGAACACTGAAGCTTTCTTT. The chain recombines TRBV2 with TRBJ1-1, with D uncertain. CDR3 length equals 14 residues. V lost 0 bases to trimming and J lost 0 bases, with 5 bases between them. Germline assignment: CDR1 SNHLY and CDR2 FYNNEI.

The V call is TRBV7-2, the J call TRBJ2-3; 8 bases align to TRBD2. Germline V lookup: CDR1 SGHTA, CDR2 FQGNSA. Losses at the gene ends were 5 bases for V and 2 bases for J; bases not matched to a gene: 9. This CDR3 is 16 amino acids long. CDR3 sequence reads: CASSPHGGGATDTQYF. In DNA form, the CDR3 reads TGTGCCAGCAGCCCTCACGGGGGGGGAGCCACAGATACGCAGTATTTT.